The 28 T cell receptor beta chains below come from one sample, sequenced in a study of vaccination effects on CD4 cells after COVID-19. Their antigens are not known. Before sequencing, viral peptide pools were used by the ViraFEST assay to expand antigen-specific CD4+ T cells. Cells that had been cultured for about 10 days were the source of isolated CD4+ T cells. Each participant was given two doses of one vaccine (BNT162b2 or mRNA-1273). Assay used: immunoSEQ multiplex PCR; TCRdb lists only in-frame clones, some missing. This sample has around 33,000 clones, with about four fifths found just once. Material: CD4+ T cells from PBMCs cultured with HCoV-NL63 spike peptides, obtained after COVID-19 vaccination. These receptor sequences come from a human donor who received a COVID-19 vaccine. Some clones in this sample may be carry-over from other donors' samples.

The chain recombines TRBV7-8 with TRBJ1-4; D not resolved. V dropped 2 bases and J dropped 8 bases, with 15 bases sitting between them. From germline, CDR1 is SGHVS and CDR2 FQNEAQ. There are 15 residues in the CDR3. In DNA, the CDR3 is TGTGCCAGCAGCTTAATCCGTGGGCTTGGGGAAAAACTGTTTTTT. Its protein is CASSLIRGLGEKLFF.

This sequence joins TRBV14 and TRBJ1-3; 10 bases fit TRBD1. Trimming cost V 4 bases and J 8 bases; bases outside gene matches: 8. The CDR3 runs 15 residues. Germline lookup yields CDR1 SGHDN and CDR2 FVKESK. CDR3 nucleotides: TGTGCCAGCAGCCGAGACAGGGGGCATGGGGACACCATATATTTT. This sequence encodes CASSRDRGHGDTIYF.

The chain has TRBV18 and TRBJ1-1, with D possibly TRBD1 on 5 matching bases. Germline CDR1 KGHSH, CDR2 LQKENI. The CDR3 runs 14 residues. V dropped 8 bases and J dropped 0 bases, with 13 bases sitting between them. Written as DNA, the CDR3 is TGTGCCAGCGACAACAGGAATATGAACACTGAAGCTTTCTTT. It yields the protein CASDNRNMNTEAFF.

The chain couples TRBV4-1 to TRBJ2-3; TRBD2 matches at 9 bases. V dropped 9 bases and J dropped 2; count of bases not matched to a gene: 21. The CDR3 runs 19 residues. CDR1 MGHRA and CDR2 YSYEKL come from the germline V gene. The CDR3 nucleotides are TGCGCCAGTGAGGAGGGAGCGGGGGGTTTCGATGGTCTCACAGATACGCAGTATTTT. Residues: CASEEGAGGFDGLTDTQYF.

V and J are TRBV14 and TRBJ2-4, with TRBD2 as a possible D gene (6 bases). V was shortened by 1 base and J by 6 bases, with 10 bases between the two germline ends. The germline gives CDR1 SGHDN, CDR2 FVKESK. The CDR3 sequence is 14 residues long. CDR3 DNA: TGTGCCAGCAGCCAAGGAGGCGGGACAAACATTCAGTACTTC. This sequence encodes CASSQGGGTNIQYF.

The rearrangement joins TRBV4-3 to TRBJ1-4; 7 bases are shared with TRBD1. The length of the CDR3 is 15 residues. The V gene's germline CDR1 is LGHNA and CDR2 YSLEER. V shed 3 bases, J shed 5 bases, and the junction held 6 bases outside the gene matches. CDR3 sequence reads: CASSQGRQGNEKLFF. CDR3 in DNA: TGCGCCAGCAGCCAGGGACGACAGGGAAATGAAAAACTGTTTTTT.

This chain uses TRBV4-3 with TRBJ2-3, with D perhaps TRBD2 (5 bases). Trimming cost V 3 bases and J 3 bases, with 13 bases left between them. Germline V lookup: CDR1 LGHNA, CDR2 YSLEER. The CDR3 is 15 amino acids. CDR3 loop: CASSQDFLRTDTQYF. The CDR3 DNA sequence: TGCGCCAGCAGCCAGGACTTCTTAAGGACAGATACGCAGTATTTT.

The chain combines TRBV3-1 (or the pseudogene TRBV3-2) with TRBJ2-1; D unresolved. Germline values: CDR1 LGHDT, CDR2 YNNKEL (reference sequence). There are 16 residues in the CDR3. Trimming left V 5 bases short and J 0 bases short, with 14 bases between. The chain's CDR3 is CASSSYGRSSYNEQFF. CDR3 sequence (DNA): TGTGCCAGCAGCTCCTACGGGCGCAGCTCCTACAATGAGCAGTTCTTC.

The J gene is TRBJ2-5, the V gene TRBV7-2; 11 bases line up with TRBD1. There are 18 residues in the CDR3. The V and J ends lost 2 bases and 2 bases, in that order; junction bases with no gene match: 10. CDR1 and CDR2 from the germline V gene are SGHTA and FQGNSA. The CDR3 region has the DNA TGTGCCAGCAGCTTAAAGTGGGGGACAGGGGGACGGCAAGAGACCCAGTACTTC. This encodes CASSLKWGTGGRQETQYF.

This chain joins TRBV5-1 and TRBJ1-3; D remains unclear. The CDR3 contains 14 residues. The ends were cut back, 2 bases at V and 1 base at J, with 7 bases in the middle. Germline V CDR1 and CDR2: SGHRS, YFSETQ. CDR3 coding DNA: TGCGCCAGCAGCTTAGCGGAATCTGGAAACACCATATATTTT. Translation: CASSLAESGNTIYF.

This CDR3 reads CASSVAISGANVLTF. CDR3 DNA: TGTGCCAGCAGCGTAGCGATCTCTGGGGCCAACGTCCTGACTTTC. This sequence joins TRBV9 and TRBJ2-6; D is undetermined. The CDR3 sequence is 15 residues long. Trimming cost V 0 bases and J 0 bases, with 4 bases left between them. Germline-derived CDR1 and CDR2 are SGDLS and YYNGEE.

J is TRBJ1-4 and V is TRBV30, with D possibly TRBD1 on 6 matching bases. The V and J ends lost 0 bases and 3 bases respectively, with 20 bases between them. The V gene's germline CDR1 is GTSNPN and CDR2 SVGIG (reference sequence). This CDR3 contains 18 residues. CDR3 in DNA: TGTGCCTGGAGTGTAGAGAGGGACATGAGGGCGGCTAATGAAAAACTGTTTTTT. Its protein product is CAWSVERDMRAANEKLFF.

The CDR3 protein is CASSQTGVTDTQYF. In DNA, the CDR3 is TGTGCCAGCAGTCAAACAGGGGTCACAGATACGCAGTATTTT. The genes are TRBV6-5 and TRBJ2-3; 7 bases align to TRBD1. The germline V gene encodes CDR1 MNHEY and CDR2 SVGAGI. This CDR3 has 14 residues. Trimming took 5 bases from V and 2 from J; bases not matched to a gene: 4.

The J gene is TRBJ1-1, the V gene TRBV7-2; TRBD1 agrees at 10 bases. The ends lost 5 bases at V and 1 base at J; junction bases unmatched: 1. The germline V gene has CDR1 SGHTA and CDR2 FQGNSA. The CDR3 is 14 amino acids. CDR3 sequence reads: CASSRDRGNTEAFF. DNA of the CDR3: TGTGCCAGCAGCCGGGACAGGGGGAACACTGAAGCTTTCTTT.

The chain has TRBV2 and TRBJ2-5, with D maybe TRBD2 (6 bases). The CDR3 is 15 amino acids. Germline V lookup: CDR1 SNHLY, CDR2 FYNNEI. With 3 bases removed from V and 4 bases from J, the gap between germline ends came to 15 bases. CDR3 protein: CASSDPRMGGETQYF. CDR3 nucleotide sequence: TGTGCCAGCAGTGACCCCAGAATGGGGGGAGAGACCCAGTACTTC.

The chain combines TRBV6-6 with TRBJ1-1, with D hard to call. V lost 9 bases to trimming and J lost 2 bases, with 16 bases between them. The CDR3 length is 14 residues. From germline, CDR1 is MNHNY and CDR2 SVGAGI (reference sequence). The CDR3 is CASAATQANTEAFF. CDR3 DNA sequence: TGTGCCAGTGCTGCAACGCAGGCCAACACTGAAGCTTTCTTT.

This chain connects TRBV9 to TRBJ2-2; TRBD2 aligns across 11 bases. V dropped 0 bases and J dropped 8; count of bases not matched to a gene: 9. The V gene's germline CDR1 is SGDLS and CDR2 YYNGEE. This CDR3 region has 17 residues. CDR3 sequence: CASSVATLAGGPGELFF. As DNA, the CDR3 is TGTGCCAGCAGCGTAGCTACTCTAGCGGGGGGTCCGGGGGAGCTGTTTTTT.

The rearrangement uses TRBV3-1 (or the pseudogene TRBV3-2) and TRBJ2-2; D may be TRBD1 or TRBD2 (6 bases each). The CDR3 is made up of 15 amino acids. Trimming cost V 4 bases and J 0 bases, with 9 bases left between them. CDR1 LGHDT and CDR2 YNNKEL come from the germline V gene (reference sequence). Here the CDR3 reads CASSRGTTNTGELFF. The CDR3 DNA sequence: TGTGCCAGCAGCCGCGGGACAACGAACACCGGGGAGCTGTTTTTT.

The chain is built from TRBV14 and TRBJ1-5; a possible D gene is TRBD1 (5 bases). Trimming took off 1 base at V and 4 bases at J, with 11 bases between the two ends. CDR3 size: 15 residues. Germline-derived CDR1 and CDR2 are SGHDN and FVKESK. The CDR3 region is CASSQGRGSNQPQHF. The CDR3 DNA sequence: TGTGCCAGCAGCCAAGGGAGGGGTAGTAATCAGCCCCAGCATTTT.

The chain is built from TRBV19 and TRBJ2-5; D not resolved. The V and J ends lost 4 bases and 5 bases respectively, with 14 bases between them. This CDR3 has 14 residues. Germline V gives CDR1 LNHDA, CDR2 SQIVND (reference sequence). CDR3: CASSNQEFDETQYF. CDR3 DNA: TGTGCCAGTAGTAATCAGGAGTTTGATGAGACCCAGTACTTC.

The chain uses TRBV19 and TRBJ2-3, with D perhaps matching TRBD1 or TRBD2 (5 bases each). This CDR3 spans 14 amino acids. Trimming shortened V by 6 bases and J by 2 bases, and 12 bases separated the two germline ends. The germline V gene encodes CDR1 LNHDA and CDR2 SQIVND (reference sequence). For the CDR3, the DNA is TGTGCCAGTAGCCGTGGGGGAATCACAGATACGCAGTATTTT. The encoded protein is CASSRGGITDTQYF.

The chain recombines TRBV5-6 with TRBJ2-3; D remains ambiguous. Per germline, CDR1 SGHDT and CDR2 YYEEEE. V was clipped by 3 bases and J by 5 bases, with 19 bases between them. CDR3 size: 16 residues. Written as DNA, the CDR3 is TGTGCCAGCAGCTCTAACCGGGCCTCCCAGGTAGATACGCAGTATTTT. Its protein is CASSSNRASQVDTQYF. Using reference TRBV5-6 and TRBJ2-3 for the parts outside the CDR3, the full variable domain is DAGVTQSPTHLIKTRGQQVTLRCSPKSGHDTVSWYQQALGQGPQFIFQYYEEEERQRGNFPDRFSGHQFPNYSSELNVNALLLGDSALYLCASSSNRASQVDTQYFGPGTRLTVL.

In this sample, this clone turned up a few times. The chain links TRBV2 to TRBJ2-7; D not certain. The germline V gene has CDR1 SNHLY and CDR2 FYNNEI. V gave up 6 bases and J gave up 0 bases, with 9 bases separating them. This CDR3 has 13 amino acids. The CDR3 loop is CASRVTFSYEQYV. In nucleotides, the CDR3 is TGTGCCAGCAGGGTGACGTTCTCCTACGAGCAGTACGTC.

This sequence joins TRBV24-1 and TRBJ2-1; D might be TRBD1 or TRBD2, each matching 5 bases. This CDR3 has 15 residues. Trimming stripped 3 bases from V and 6 bases from J, with 14 bases between. Germline CDR1 is KGHDR and CDR2 is SFDVKD. The CDR3 DNA reads TGTGCCACCAGTGATCCGGACGCGAGGGGCAATGAGCAGTTCTTC. Amino acids: CATSDPDARGNEQFF.

V and J are TRBV5-4 and TRBJ1-2, with a weak D call TRBD1 (6 bases). The V gene's germline CDR1 is SGHNT and CDR2 YYREEE (reference sequence). This CDR3 is built from 14 residues. Trimming shortened V by 0 bases and J by 3 bases, and 9 bases separated the two germline ends. The chain's CDR3 is CASSLVGQYYGYTF. Written as DNA, the CDR3 is TGTGCCAGCAGCTTGGTAGGACAGTACTATGGCTACACCTTC.

This chain uses TRBV10-1 with TRBJ2-2; D is perhaps TRBD1 or TRBD2 (5 bases each). The CDR3 length is 15 residues. The V end lost 3 bases, the J end lost 3 bases, and 11 bases lay between the germline ends. Germline lookup yields CDR1 WNHNN and CDR2 SYGVQD (reference sequence). CDR3 sequence (DNA): TGCGCCAGCAGTGATTTTGGGGGATACACCGGGGAGCTGTTTTTT. Translating gives CASSDFGGYTGELFF.

This clone appeared a few times. The chain joins TRBV2 to TRBJ2-7; D is possibly TRBD2 (6 bases). V lost 4 bases to trimming and J lost 6 bases, with 16 bases between them. The germline V gene encodes CDR1 SNHLY and CDR2 FYNNEI. This CDR3 comprises 14 residues. CDR3 DNA: TGTGCCAGCAGTGCGTCCGGAGGGGTTCTCGAGCAGTACGTC. It translates to CASSASGGVLEQYV.

The J gene is TRBJ1-4, the V gene TRBV19; no firm D call. Germline lookup yields CDR1 LNHDA and CDR2 SQIVND (reference sequence). Trimming took off 7 bases at V and 4 bases at J, with 16 bases between the two ends. CDR3 length: 15 amino acids. The CDR3 region is CASTNRAAGNEKLFF. The CDR3 nucleotides are TGTGCCAGTACGAACCGAGCCGCGGGTAATGAAAAACTGTTTTTT.